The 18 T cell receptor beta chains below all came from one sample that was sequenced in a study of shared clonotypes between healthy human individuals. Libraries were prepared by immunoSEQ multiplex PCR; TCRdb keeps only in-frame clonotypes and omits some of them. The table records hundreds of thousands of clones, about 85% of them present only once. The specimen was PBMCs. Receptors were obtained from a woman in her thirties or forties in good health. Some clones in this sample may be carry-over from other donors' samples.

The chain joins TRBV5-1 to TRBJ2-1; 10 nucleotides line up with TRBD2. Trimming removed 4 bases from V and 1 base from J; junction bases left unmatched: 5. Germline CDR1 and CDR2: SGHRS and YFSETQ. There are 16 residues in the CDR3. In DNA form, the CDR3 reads TGCGCCAGCAGCGGTATAGCGGGAGGTTCCTACAATGAGCAGTTCTTC. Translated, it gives CASSGIAGGSYNEQFF.

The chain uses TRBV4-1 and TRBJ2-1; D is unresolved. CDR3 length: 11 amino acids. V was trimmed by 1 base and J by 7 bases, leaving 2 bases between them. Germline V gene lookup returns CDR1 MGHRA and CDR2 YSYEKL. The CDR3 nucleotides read TGCGCCAGCAGCCAAGGGAATGAGCAGTTCTTC. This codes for CASSQGNEQFF.

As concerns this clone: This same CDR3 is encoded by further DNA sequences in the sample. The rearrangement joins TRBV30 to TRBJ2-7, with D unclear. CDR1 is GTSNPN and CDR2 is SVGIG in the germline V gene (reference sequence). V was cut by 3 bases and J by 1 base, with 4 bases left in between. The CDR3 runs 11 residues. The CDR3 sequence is CAWSGSYEQYF. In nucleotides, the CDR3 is TGTGCCTGGAGCGGTTCCTACGAGCAGTACTTC.

The CDR3, as DNA: TGTGCCTGGAGTGGACTTCTTACAGATACGCAGTATTTT. Its translation is CAWSGLLTDTQYF. V is TRBV30 and J is TRBJ2-3; no firm D call. Germline V gene lookup returns CDR1 GTSNPN and CDR2 SVGIG (reference sequence). V lost 1 base to trimming and J lost 3 bases, with 8 bases between them. The CDR3 has 13 amino acids. The whole variable domain, remainder taken from reference TRBV30 and TRBJ2-3, is SQTIHQWPATLVQPVGSPLSLECTVEGTSNPNLYWYRQAAGRGLQLLFYSVGIGQISSEVPQNLSASRPQDRQFILSSKKLLLSDSGFYLCAWSGLLTDTQYFGPGTRLTVL.

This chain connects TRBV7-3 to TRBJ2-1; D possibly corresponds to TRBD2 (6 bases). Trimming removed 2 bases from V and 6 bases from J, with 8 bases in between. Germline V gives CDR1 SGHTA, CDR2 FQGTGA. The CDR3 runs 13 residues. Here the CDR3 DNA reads TGTGCCAGCAGCTTATACGGGAGCAATGAGCAGTTCTTC. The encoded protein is CASSLYGSNEQFF.

Written as DNA, the CDR3 is TGTGCCAGCAGTGATTGGGTAGAGACCCAGTACTTC. Its translation is CASSDWVETQYF. V is TRBV6-6 and J is TRBJ2-5; no definite D call. Germline loops: CDR1 MNHNY, CDR2 SVGAGI (reference sequence). This CDR3 comprises 12 residues. V was cut by 5 bases and J by 4 bases, with 8 bases left in between.

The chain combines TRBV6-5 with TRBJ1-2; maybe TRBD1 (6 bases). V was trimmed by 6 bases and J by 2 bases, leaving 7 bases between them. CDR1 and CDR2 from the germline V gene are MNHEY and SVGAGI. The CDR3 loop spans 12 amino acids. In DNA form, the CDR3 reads TGTGCCAGCAGGGGACACAACTATGGCTACACCTTC. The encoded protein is CASRGHNYGYTF.

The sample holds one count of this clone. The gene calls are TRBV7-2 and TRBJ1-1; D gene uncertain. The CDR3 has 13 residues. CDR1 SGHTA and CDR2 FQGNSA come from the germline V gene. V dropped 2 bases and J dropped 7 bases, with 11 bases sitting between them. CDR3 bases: TGTGCCAGCAGCTTACGCCGGGATATTGAAGCTTTCTTT. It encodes CASSLRRDIEAFF.

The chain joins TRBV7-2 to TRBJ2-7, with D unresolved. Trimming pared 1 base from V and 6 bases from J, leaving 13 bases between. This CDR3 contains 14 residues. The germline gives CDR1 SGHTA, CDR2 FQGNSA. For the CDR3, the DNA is TGTGCCAGCAGCTTAGTAGCAGTGTCGGTCGAGCAGTACTTC. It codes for CASSLVAVSVEQYF.

CDR3 residues: CASSLAGLAGGPAGELFF. The DNA for the CDR3 is TGCGCCAGCAGCTTGGCGGGACTAGCGGGAGGGCCCGCCGGGGAGCTGTTTTTT. The rearrangement links TRBV5-1 to TRBJ2-2, with 16 bases lining up with TRBD2. Germline V gene lookup returns CDR1 SGHRS and CDR2 YFSETQ. J gave up 6 bases and V 0 bases, and 5 bases lay outside the gene matches. The CDR3 length is 18 residues.

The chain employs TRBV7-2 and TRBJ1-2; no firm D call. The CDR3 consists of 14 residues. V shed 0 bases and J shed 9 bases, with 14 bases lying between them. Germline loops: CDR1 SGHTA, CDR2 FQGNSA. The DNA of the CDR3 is TGTGCCAGCAGCTTAGCGGGGTGGTCAGACCGCTACACCTTC. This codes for CASSLAGWSDRYTF.

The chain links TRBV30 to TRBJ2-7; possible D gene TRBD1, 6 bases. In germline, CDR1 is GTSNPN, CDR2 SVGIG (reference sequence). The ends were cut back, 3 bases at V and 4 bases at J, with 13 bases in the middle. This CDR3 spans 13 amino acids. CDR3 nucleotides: TGTGCCTGGAGGTCAACAGGGTTGTACGAGCAGTACTTC. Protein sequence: CAWRSTGLYEQYF.

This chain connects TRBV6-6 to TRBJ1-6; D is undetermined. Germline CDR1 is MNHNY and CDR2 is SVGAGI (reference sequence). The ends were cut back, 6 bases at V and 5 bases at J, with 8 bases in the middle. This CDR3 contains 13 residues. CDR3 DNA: TGTGCCAGCAGAGTAATGAATAATTCACCCCTCCACTTT. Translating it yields CASRVMNNSPLHF.

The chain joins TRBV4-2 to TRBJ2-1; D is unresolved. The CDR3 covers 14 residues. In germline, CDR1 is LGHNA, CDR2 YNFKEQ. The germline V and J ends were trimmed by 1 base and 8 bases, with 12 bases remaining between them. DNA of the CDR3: TGTGCCAGCAGCCAAGGCTCAAGGGAAGATGAGCAGTTCTTC. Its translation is CASSQGSREDEQFF.

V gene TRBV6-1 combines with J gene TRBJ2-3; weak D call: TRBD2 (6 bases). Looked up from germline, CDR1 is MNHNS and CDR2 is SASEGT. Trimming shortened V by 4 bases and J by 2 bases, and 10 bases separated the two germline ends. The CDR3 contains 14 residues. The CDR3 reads CASSAGLITDTQYF. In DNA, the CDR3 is TGTGCCAGCAGTGCGGGACTCATCACAGATACGCAGTATTTT.

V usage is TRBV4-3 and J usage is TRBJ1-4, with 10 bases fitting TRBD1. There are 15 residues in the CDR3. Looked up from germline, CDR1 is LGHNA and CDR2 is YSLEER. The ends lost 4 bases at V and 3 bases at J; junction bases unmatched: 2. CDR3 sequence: CASSLGQGANEKLFF. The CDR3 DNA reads TGCGCCAGCAGCCTTGGACAGGGGGCTAATGAAAAACTGTTTTTT.

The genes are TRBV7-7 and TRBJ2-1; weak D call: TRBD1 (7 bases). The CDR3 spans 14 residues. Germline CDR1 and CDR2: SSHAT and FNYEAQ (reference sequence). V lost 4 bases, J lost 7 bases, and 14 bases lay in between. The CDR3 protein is CASSSRDSGNEQFF. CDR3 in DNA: TGTGCCAGCAGCTCGCGGGACAGTGGGAATGAGCAGTTCTTC. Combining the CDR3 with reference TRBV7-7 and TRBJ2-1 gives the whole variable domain GAGVSQSPRYKVTKRGQDVTLRCDPISSHATLYWYQQALGQGPEFLTYFNYEAQPDKSGLPSDRFSAERPEGSISTLTIQRTEQRDSAMYRCASSSRDSGNEQFFGPGTRLTVL.

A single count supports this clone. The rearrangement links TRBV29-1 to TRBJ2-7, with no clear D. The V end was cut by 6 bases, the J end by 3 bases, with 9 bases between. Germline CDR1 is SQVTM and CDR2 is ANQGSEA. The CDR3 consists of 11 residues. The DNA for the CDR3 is TGCAGCGTGGAACAGAGCTACGAGCAGTACTTC. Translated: CSVEQSYEQYF.